These T cell receptor beta chains were read from a single sample in a study of neurological immune-mediated disorders. TCRdb passed the 5' RACE reads through MiXCR, listing each CDR3 protein once. This sample carries some 26,000 distinct CDR3 sequences, under 8% of them seen once, and the ten largest clones take about 8.3%. The sequencing input was PBMCs. All receptors come from a woman in her forties or fifties in good health. CDR3s include the opening cysteine and the closing phenylalanine or tryptophan. D genes are given only for firm matches. The size of a clone is reported for some rows only, either as once, few or many, or as a class for expanded clones.

v_gene: TRBV5-1; d_gene: TRBD2; j_gene: TRBJ2-7; abundance: many; CDR3nt: TGCGCCAGCAGGAGTAGCGGGATGACCTACGAGCAGTACTTC; CDR3aa: CASRSSGMTYEQYF
v_gene: TRBV2; d_gene: .; j_gene: TRBJ2-6; abundance: many; CDR3nt: TGTGCCAGCAGTAAGGAACAGGTCGGCTCTGGGGCCAACGTCCTGACTTTC; CDR3aa: CASSKEQVGSGANVLTF
v_gene: TRBV4-3; d_gene: .; j_gene: TRBJ2-7; abundance: medium-sized; CDR3nt: TGCGCCAGCAGCCAAGATTCAGGGTACGTCGCCTACGAGCAGTACTTC; CDR3aa: CASSQDSGYVAYEQYF
v_gene: TRBV29-1; d_gene: .; j_gene: TRBJ2-3; abundance: many; CDR3nt: TGCAGCCAACGCAGTCTGGGCACAGATACGCAGTATTTT; CDR3aa: CSQRSLGTDTQYF
v_gene: TRBV4-3; d_gene: TRBD2; j_gene: TRBJ2-3; abundance: .; CDR3nt: TGCGCCAGCAGCCCCTGGACTAGCGCCACAGATACGCAGTATTTT; CDR3aa: CASSPWTSATDTQYF
v_gene: TRBV7-9; d_gene: TRBD1; j_gene: TRBJ2-5; abundance: many; CDR3nt: TGTGCCAGCAGCTTTTATGACAGGGAAGAGACCCAGTACTTC; CDR3aa: CASSFYDREETQYF
v_gene: TRBV18; d_gene: .; j_gene: TRBJ2-7; abundance: many; CDR3nt: TGTGCCAGCAGGGCAGATAGCTCCTACGAGCAGTACTTC; CDR3aa: CASRADSSYEQYF
v_gene: TRBV20-1; d_gene: .; j_gene: TRBJ1-1; abundance: .; CDR3nt: TGCAGTGCTCCTTCGGGGTTGAACACTGAAGCTTTCTTT; CDR3aa: CSAPSGLNTEAFF
v_gene: TRBV7-2; d_gene: .; j_gene: TRBJ1-2; abundance: many; CDR3nt: TGTGCCAGCAGATCTCCGGGACACAACTATGGCTACACCTTC; CDR3aa: CASRSPGHNYGYTF
v_gene: TRBV20-1; d_gene: .; j_gene: TRBJ1-5; abundance: many; CDR3nt: TGCAGTGCTAGAGAGCCAGGGGCGAGGCAGCCCCAGCATTTT; CDR3aa: CSAREPGARQPQHF
v_gene: TRBV15; d_gene: TRBD1; j_gene: TRBJ2-3; abundance: medium-sized; CDR3nt: TGTGCCACCAGTGGACAGGGAAATACGCAGTATTTT; CDR3aa: CATSGQGNTQYF
v_gene: TRBV20-1; d_gene: .; j_gene: TRBJ1-3; abundance: many; CDR3nt: TGCAGTGCTAGAGTCCCGAGCTCTGGAAACACCATATATTTT; CDR3aa: CSARVPSSGNTIYF